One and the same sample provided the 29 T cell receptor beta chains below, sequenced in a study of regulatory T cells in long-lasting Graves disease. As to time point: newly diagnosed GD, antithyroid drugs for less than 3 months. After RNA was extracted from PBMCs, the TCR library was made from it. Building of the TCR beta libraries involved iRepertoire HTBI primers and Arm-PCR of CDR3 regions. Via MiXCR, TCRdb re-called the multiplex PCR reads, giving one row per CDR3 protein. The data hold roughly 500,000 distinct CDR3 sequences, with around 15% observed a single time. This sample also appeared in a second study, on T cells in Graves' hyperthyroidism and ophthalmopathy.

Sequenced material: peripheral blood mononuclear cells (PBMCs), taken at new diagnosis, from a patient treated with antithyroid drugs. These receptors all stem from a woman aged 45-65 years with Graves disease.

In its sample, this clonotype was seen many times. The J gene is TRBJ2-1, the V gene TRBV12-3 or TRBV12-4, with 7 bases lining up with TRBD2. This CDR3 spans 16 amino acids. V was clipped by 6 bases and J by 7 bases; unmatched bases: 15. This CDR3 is CASRSGGSAPSNEQFF. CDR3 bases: TGTGCCAGCAGGTCCGGCGGGAGTGCTCCTTCGAATGAGCAGTTCTTC.

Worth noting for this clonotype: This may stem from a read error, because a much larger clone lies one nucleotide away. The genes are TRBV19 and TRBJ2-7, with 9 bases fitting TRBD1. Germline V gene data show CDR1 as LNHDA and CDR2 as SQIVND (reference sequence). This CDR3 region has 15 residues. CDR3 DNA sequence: TGTGACAGTAGTTATGGGCCGGGACAGGGCTTCGAGCAGTACTTC. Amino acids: CDSSYGPGQGFEQYF.

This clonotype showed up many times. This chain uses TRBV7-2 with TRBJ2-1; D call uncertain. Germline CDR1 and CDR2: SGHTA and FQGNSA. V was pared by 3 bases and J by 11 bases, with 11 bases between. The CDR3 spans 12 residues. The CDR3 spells CASSFHRAQQFF. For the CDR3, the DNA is TGTGCCAGCAGCTTCCACCGGGCCCAGCAGTTCTTC.

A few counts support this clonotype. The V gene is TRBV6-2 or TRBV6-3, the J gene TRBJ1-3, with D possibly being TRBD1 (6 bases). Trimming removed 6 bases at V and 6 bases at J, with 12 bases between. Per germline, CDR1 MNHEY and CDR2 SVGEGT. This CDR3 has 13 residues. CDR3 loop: CASRTGSENTIYF. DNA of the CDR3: TGTGCCAGCAGAACAGGGTCGGAAAACACCATATATTTT.

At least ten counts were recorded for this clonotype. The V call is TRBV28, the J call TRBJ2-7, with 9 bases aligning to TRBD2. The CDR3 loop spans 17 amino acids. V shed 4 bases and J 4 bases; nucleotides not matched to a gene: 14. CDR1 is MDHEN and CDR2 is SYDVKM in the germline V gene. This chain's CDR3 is CASSSSRFASGIYEQYF. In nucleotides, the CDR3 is TGTGCCAGCAGTTCCTCCCGTTTCGCTAGCGGGATATACGAGCAGTACTTC.

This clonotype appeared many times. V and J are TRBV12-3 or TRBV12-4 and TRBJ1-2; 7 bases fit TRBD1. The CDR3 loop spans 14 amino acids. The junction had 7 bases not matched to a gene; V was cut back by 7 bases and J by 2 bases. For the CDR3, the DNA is TGTGCCAGCACAAGGACAGGCTCAAACTATGGCTACACCTTC. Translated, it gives CASTRTGSNYGYTF.

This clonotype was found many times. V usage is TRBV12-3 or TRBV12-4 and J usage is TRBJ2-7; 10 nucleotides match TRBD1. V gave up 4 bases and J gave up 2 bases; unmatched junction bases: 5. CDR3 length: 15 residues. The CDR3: CASSSLDRGAYEQYF. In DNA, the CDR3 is TGTGCCAGCAGTTCTCTGGACAGGGGGGCCTACGAGCAGTACTTC.

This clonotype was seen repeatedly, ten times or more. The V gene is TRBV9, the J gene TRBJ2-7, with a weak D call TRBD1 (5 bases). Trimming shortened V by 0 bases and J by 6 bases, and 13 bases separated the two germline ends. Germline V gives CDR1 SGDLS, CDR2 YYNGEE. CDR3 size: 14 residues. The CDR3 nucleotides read TGTGCCAGCAGCGTAGGGTCAGGGCTAAGCGAGCAGTACTTC. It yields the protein CASSVGSGLSEQYF.

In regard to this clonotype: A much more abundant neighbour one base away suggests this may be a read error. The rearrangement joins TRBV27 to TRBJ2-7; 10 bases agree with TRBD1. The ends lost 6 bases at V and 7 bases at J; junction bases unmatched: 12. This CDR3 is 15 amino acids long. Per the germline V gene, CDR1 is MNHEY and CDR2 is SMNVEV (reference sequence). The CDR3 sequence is CASSPRDRGLDEQYF. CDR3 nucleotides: TGTGCCAGCAGCCCGCGGGACAGGGGTTTGGATGAGCAGTACTTC.

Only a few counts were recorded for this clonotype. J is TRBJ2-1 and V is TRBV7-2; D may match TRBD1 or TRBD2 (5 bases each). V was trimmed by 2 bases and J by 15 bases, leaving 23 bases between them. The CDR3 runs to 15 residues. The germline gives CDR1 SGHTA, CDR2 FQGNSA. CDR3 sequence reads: CASSLRSPGTSVGFF. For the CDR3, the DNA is TGTGCCAGCAGCTTAAGGAGTCCCGGGACCTCAGTAGGGTTCTTC.

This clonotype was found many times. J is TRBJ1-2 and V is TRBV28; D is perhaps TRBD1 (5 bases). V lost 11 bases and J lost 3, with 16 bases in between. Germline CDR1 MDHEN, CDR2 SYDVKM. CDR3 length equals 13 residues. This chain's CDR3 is CAVQRGSDYGYTF. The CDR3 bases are TGTGCCGTACAAAGGGGCTCCGACTATGGCTACACCTTC.

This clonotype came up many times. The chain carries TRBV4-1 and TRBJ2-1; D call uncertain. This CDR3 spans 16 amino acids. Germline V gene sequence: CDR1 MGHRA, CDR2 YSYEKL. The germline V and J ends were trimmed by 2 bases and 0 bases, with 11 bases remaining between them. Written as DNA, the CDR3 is TGCGCCAGCAGCCAATATGACGGTCACTCCTACAATGAGCAGTTCTTC. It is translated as CASSQYDGHSYNEQFF.

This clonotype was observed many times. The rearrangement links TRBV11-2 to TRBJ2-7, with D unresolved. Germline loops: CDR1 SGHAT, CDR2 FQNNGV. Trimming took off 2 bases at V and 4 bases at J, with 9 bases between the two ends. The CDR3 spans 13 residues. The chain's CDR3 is CASSLIGLYEQYF. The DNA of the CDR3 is TGTGCCAGCAGCTTAATTGGATTGTACGAGCAGTACTTC.

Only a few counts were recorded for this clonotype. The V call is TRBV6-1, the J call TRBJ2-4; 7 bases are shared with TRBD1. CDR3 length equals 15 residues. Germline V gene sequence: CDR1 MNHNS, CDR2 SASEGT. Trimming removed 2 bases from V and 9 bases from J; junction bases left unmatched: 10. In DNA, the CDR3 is TGTGCCAGCAGTGAAATAGACAGGGTTTTGAGCATTCAGTACTTC. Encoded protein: CASSEIDRVLSIQYF.

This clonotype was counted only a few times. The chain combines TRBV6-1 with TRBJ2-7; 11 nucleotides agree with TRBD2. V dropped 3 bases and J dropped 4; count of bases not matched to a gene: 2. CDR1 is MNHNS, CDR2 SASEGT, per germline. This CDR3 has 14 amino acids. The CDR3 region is CASSERLAGYEQYF. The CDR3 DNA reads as TGTGCCAGCAGTGAGAGACTAGCGGGATACGAGCAGTACTTC.

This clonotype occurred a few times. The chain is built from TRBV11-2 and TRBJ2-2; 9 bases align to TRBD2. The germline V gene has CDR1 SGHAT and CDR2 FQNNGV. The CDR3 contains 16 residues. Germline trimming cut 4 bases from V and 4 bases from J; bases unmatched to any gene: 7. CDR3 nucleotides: TGTGCCAGCAGCTCCCGACTAGCGGTCTCCACCGGGGAGCTGTTTTTT. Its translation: CASSSRLAVSTGELFF. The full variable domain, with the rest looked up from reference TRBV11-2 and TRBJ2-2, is EAGVAQSPRYKIIEKRQSVAFWCNPISGHATLYWYQQILGQGPKLLIQFQNNGVVDDSQLPKDRFSAERLKGVDSTLKIQPAKLEDSAVYLCASSSRLAVSTGELFFGEGSRLTVL.

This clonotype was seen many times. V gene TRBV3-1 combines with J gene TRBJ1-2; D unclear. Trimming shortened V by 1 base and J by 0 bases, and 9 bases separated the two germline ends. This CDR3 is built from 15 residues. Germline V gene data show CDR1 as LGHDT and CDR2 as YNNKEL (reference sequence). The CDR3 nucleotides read TGTGCCAGCAGCCAAGTTCCGGCTTCTAACTATGGCTACACCTTC. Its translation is CASSQVPASNYGYTF.

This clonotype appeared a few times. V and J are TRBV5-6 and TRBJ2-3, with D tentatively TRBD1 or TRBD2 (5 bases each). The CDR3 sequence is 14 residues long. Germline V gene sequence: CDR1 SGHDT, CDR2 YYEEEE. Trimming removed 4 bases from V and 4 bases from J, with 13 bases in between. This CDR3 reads CASSRDPGSDTQYF. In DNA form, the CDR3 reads TGTGCCAGCAGCCGGGACCCCGGCTCAGATACGCAGTATTTT.

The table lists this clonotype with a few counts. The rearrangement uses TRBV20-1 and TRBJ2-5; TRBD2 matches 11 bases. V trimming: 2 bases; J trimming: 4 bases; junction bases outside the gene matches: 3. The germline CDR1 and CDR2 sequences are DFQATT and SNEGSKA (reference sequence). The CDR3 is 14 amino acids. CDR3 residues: CSARILAGGETQYF. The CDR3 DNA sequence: TGCAGTGCTAGAATCCTAGCGGGAGGAGAGACCCAGTACTTC.

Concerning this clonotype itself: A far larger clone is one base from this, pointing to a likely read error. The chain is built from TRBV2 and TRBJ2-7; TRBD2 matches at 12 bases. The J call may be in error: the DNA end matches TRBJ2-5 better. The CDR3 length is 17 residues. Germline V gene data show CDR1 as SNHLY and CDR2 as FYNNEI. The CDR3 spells CAGRKRTSGNRQETQYF. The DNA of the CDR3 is TGTGCCGGCAGGAAGAGGACTAGCGGGAACCGCCAAGAGACCCAGTACTTC.

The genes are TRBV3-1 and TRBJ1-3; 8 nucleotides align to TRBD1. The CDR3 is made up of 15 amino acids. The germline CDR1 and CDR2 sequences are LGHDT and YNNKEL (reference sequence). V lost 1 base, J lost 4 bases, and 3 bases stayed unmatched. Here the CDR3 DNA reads TGTGCCAGCAGCCAAGTAGGGGACAGGGGAAACACCATATATTTT. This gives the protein CASSQVGDRGNTIYF.

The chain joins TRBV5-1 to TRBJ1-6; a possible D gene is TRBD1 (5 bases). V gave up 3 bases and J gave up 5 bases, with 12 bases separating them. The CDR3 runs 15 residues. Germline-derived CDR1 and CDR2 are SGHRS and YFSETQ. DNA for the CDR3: TGCGCCAGCAGCTCCTGGGCGGGGGATAATTCACCCCTCCACTTT. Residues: CASSSWAGDNSPLHF.

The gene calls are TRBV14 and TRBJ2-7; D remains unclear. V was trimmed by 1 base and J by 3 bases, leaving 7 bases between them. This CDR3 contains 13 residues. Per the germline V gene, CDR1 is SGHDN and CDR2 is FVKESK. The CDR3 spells CASSQARLYEQYF. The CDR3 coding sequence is TGTGCCAGCAGCCAAGCAAGGCTCTACGAGCAGTACTTC.

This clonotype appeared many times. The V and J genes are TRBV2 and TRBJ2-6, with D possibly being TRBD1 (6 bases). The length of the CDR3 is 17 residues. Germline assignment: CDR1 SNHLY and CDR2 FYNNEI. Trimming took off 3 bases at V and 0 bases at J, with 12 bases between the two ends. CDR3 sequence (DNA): TGTGCCAGCAGTGACGTTGACAGGATCTCTGGGGCCAACGTCCTGACTTTC. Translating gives CASSDVDRISGANVLTF.

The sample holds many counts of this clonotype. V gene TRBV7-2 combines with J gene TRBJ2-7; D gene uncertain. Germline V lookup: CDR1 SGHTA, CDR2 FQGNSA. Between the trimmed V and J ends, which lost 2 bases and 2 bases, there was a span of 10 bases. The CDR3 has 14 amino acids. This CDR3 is CASSLTPGPYEQYF. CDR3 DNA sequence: TGTGCCAGCAGCTTAACGCCAGGTCCCTACGAGCAGTACTTC.

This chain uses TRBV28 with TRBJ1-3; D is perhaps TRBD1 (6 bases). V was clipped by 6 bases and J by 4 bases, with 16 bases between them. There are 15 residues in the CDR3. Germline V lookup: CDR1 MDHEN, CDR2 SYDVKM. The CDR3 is CASSPLQGSGNTIYF. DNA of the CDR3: TGTGCCAGCAGCCCCCTACAGGGTTCGGGAAACACCATATATTTT. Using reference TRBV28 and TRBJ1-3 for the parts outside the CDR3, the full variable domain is DVKVTQSSRYLVKRTGEKVFLECVQDMDHENMFWYRQDPGLGLRLIYFSYDVKMKEKGDIPEGYSVSREKKERFSLILESASTNQTSMYLCASSPLQGSGNTIYFGEGSWLTVV.

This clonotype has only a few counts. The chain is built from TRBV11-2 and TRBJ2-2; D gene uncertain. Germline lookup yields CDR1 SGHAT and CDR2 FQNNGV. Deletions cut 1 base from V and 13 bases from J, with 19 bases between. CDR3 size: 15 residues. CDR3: CASSLAPRGLWGLFF. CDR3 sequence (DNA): TGTGCCAGCAGCTTAGCCCCCCGCGGTTTGTGGGGGCTGTTTTTT.

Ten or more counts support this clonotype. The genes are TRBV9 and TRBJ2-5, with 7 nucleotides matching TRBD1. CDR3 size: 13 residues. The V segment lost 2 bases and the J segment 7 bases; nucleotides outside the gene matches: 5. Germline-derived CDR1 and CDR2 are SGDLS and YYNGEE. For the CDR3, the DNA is TGTGCCAGCAGCGTCGGGACAGAAGCGACCCAGTACTTC. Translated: CASSVGTEATQYF.

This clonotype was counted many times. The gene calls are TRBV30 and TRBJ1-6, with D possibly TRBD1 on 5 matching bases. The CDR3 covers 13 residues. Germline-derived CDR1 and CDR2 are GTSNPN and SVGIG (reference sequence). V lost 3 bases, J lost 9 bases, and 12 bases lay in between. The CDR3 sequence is CAWSPTGGSPLHF. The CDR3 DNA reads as TGTGCCTGGAGCCCGACGGGGGGTTCACCCCTCCACTTT.